One T cell receptor beta chain is described in this entry. The record originates from a study of T cells in localized non-small cell lung cancer. The germline V and J ends were trimmed by 3 bases and 9 bases, with 15 bases remaining between them. Looked up from germline, CDR1 is SGHTA and CDR2 is FQGNSA. The CDR3 length is 13 residues. Generated by immunoSEQ multiplex PCR, the TCRdb table keeps only in-frame clones and is missing some. The sample includes 25,000 to 35,000 clones, roughly 77% of them seen just once. The sequencing used peripheral blood, collected before any cancer treatment. The sequence was collected from a male donor at least 60 years old with stage III squamous cell lung carcinoma. The chain joins TRBV7-2 to TRBJ2-7; possible D gene TRBD2, 7 bases. The CDR3 bases are TGTGCCAGCAGCTTCGGGGGGCAGGGCGGGCAGTACTTC. Its protein product is CASSFGGQGGQYF.